One T cell receptor (beta chain) is described in this entry. Its antigen remains undetermined. Base qualities are not recorded, but no much larger clone differs from it by a single base. Each collaborating institution followed its own protocols to collect whole blood in K2EDTA tubes. For TCRbeta analysis, collaborators shipped samples as frozen whole blood, isolated PBMCs, or DNA extracted from either of those sample types. Trimming removed 5 bases from V and 3 bases from J; the gene matches leave 3 bases unexplained. The CDR3 starts with the cysteine, ends with the phenylalanine, and has 13 residues. Only the CDR3 DNA stays, 39 bases, in frame from base 1. In the germline V gene (reference sequence), CDR1 corresponds to SGHAT and CDR2 to FQDESV. These data are taken from a study of blood T cell repertoires in COVID-19 (dated by TCRdb to 2020 to 2022). Study-level background: Samples covering the acute and convalescent phases of COVID-19 were provided by collaborators in the United States, Italy and Spain. The prospective study material was composed of cDNA or gDNA derived from T cells, B-cell-depleted T cells, or PBMCs. Subjects who had been exposed to COVID-19, were actively infected with it, or had recovered from it provided the deeply sampled blood TCRbeta repertoires that made up the dataset. A freely available public database, intended as a resource for researchers studying the immune response to SARS-CoV-2, is where the repertoires were released. The samples were drawn from two sources: the first 160 participants of the ongoing ImmuneRACE study, and approximately 1,300 subjects contributed by 6 global collaborators. The sample metadata nearly always contained a de-identified subject ID, COVID-19 status, age in years and sex. Where available, HLA class I and class II types were taken from metadata supplied by the sample provider and were not determined by assay-based typing.

What the research found in general, with its limitations: Clinical and demographic metadata were provided uncurated, with the amount varying by source and participant.

TCRbeta CDR3 regions were amplified from genomic DNA using the immunoSEQ Assay, a bias-controlled multiplex PCR. The authors' pipeline ran thus. Nucleated cell counts per sample were estimated from amplification of reference gene primers within the assay. To quantify the absolute abundance of each unique TCRbeta CDR3 rearrangement, sequence reads were collapsed and filtered. For each sample, productive Simpson clonality was calculated as the square root of Simpson's diversity index across productive rearrangements. Here the immuneACCESS table is served through TCRdb, limited to in-frame sequences with V and J called. Missing clones are a known gap in these copies; in checked studies unresolved V genes cover under half, and the rest lacks a known reason. V, J and clone size are taken as reported in that table, and D and trimming were inferred from the DNA itself. For this sample there are about 140,000 clones; about 77% appear just once. The leading ten clones occupy roughly 9% of the sample.

The chain was built from TRBV11-1 and TRBJ1-2, with 7 bases in between that match TRBD1. This clonotype was obtained from a woman in her forties or fifties with active or convalescent COVID-19. The sequenced material came from peripheral blood. The sequenced DNA is TGTGCCAGCAGCCCAGGACAGGACTATGGCTACACCTTC. The encoded protein is CASSPGQDYGYTF.